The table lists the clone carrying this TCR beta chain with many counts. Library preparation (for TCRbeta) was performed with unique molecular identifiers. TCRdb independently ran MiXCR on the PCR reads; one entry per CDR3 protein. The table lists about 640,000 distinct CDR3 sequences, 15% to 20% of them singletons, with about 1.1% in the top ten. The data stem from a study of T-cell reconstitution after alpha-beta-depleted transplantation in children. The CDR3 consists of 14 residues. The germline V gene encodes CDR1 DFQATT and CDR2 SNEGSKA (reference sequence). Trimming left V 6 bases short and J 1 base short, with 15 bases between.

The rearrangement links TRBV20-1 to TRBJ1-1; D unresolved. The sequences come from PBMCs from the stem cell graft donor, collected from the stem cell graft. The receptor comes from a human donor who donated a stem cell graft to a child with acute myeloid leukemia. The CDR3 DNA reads TGCAGTGCCTTAAAGGGATCGGGGAACACTGAAGCTTTCTTT. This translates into CSALKGSGNTEAFF.